A selection of T cell receptor beta chains follows, all from one sample in a study of immune evolution from preneoplasia to lung adenocarcinoma. Sequencing used immunoSEQ multiplex PCR; TCRdb keeps in-frame clones, though not all of them. The sample shows 7,500 to 10,000 clones, 60% to 85% of them seen only once. Material for sequencing was FFPE minimally invasive lung adenocarcinoma tissue. These receptors came from a person between 65 and 79 years old with lung adenocarcinoma. Some clones in this sample may be carry-over from other donors' samples. Both conserved end residues are part of each CDR3. The D gene is left open where the match is weak. A row's size may be missing; if present it is once, few, many or a size class.

NA	NA	TRBV5-4	TRBJ2-5	TGTGCCAGCAGCTTCCGTTTGGGGGAACAAGAGACCCAGTACTTC	CASSFRLGEQETQYF
few	NA	TRBV5-4	TRBJ2-2	TGTGCCAGCAGCTTTGTGGGAGGAGACACCGGGGAGCTGTTTTTT	CASSFVGGDTGELFF
NA	TRBD2	TRBV30	TRBJ2-7	TGTGCCTGGAGTGTCGGGGGGGCGATTTCCTACGAGCAGTACTTC	CAWSVGGAISYEQYF
NA	NA	TRBV9	TRBJ2-3	TGTGCCAGCAGCGAGGAGGGTTTTAGCACAGATACGCAGTATTTT	CASSEEGFSTDTQYF
NA	TRBD1	TRBV5-1	TRBJ2-1	TGCGCCAGCAGCTTTGGGACAGATTACAATGAGCAGTTCTTC	CASSFGTDYNEQFF
NA	TRBD2	TRBV7-2	TRBJ2-2	TGTGCCAGCAGCCGCCGGACTAGCGGGCCTGGGAACACCGGGGAGCTGTTTTTT	CASSRRTSGPGNTGELFF
NA	NA	TRBV30	TRBJ1-4	TGTGCCTGGAGTGTACTTGTCGCAGAAAAACTGTTTTTT	CAWSVLVAEKLFF
NA	TRBD2	TRBV30	TRBJ2-7	TGTGCCTGGAGTGTGACCGGACTAGCTCCCGAGCAGTACTTC	CAWSVTGLAPEQYF
NA	NA	TRBV13	TRBJ2-7	TGTGCCAGCAGCTCGCCGGGGGTTGGATTGTGGGAGCAGTACTTC	CASSSPGVGLWEQYF
once	NA	TRBV6-4	TRBJ2-2	TGTGCCAGCAGTACGGGGGTTTACACCGGGGAGCTGTTTTTT	CASSTGVYTGELFF
NA	NA	TRBV2	TRBJ2-3	TGTGCCAGCATTTCGGGAGTCACAGATACGCAGTATTTT	CASISGVTDTQYF
NA	NA	TRBV28	TRBJ1-2	TGTGCCAGCAGCTCAACATCGGCCGGCTACACCTTC	CASSSTSAGYTF
NA	TRBD1	TRBV6-6	TRBJ1-2	TGTGCCAGCAGTCTCGGACAGGGGAGGGATGGCTACACCTTC	CASSLGQGRDGYTF
NA	NA	TRBV6-1	TRBJ2-7	TGTGCCAGCAGTACCGGGCCGAAAGGGTGGCAGTACTTC	CASSTGPKGWQYF
NA	NA	TRBV6-6	TRBJ1-2	NA	CASSSSTGADYGYTF
NA	NA	TRBV20-1	TRBJ2-1	TGCAGTGCCAAGTGGAATGAGCAGTTCTTC	CSAKWNEQFF
NA	TRBD1	TRBV30	TRBJ2-7	TGTGCCCGGAGACACACTCCGGGGACAGGGATCTCCTACGAGCAGTACTTC	CARRHTPGTGISYEQYF
NA	TRBD1	TRBV2	TRBJ2-6	TGTGCCAGCACCGAAACGCTGACAGGGGCTGGGGCCAACGTCCTGACTTTC	CASTETLTGAGANVLTF
few	NA	TRBV15	TRBJ2-5	TGTGCCACCAGCAGAGGACAGGCCTCCCAAGAGACCCAGTACTTC	CATSRGQASQETQYF
NA	NA	TRBV30	TRBJ1-3	TGTGCCTGGGACCCAGGGCAGGGTAATAGAAACACCATATATTTT	CAWDPGQGNRNTIYF